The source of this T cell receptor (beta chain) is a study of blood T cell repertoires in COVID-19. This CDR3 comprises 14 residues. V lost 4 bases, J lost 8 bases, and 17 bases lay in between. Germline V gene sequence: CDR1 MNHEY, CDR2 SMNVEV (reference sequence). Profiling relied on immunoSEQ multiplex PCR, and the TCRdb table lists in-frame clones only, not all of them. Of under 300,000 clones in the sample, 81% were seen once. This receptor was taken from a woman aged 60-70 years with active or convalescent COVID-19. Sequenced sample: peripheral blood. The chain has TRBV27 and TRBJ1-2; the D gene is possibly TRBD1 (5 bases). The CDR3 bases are TGTGCCAGCAGTTCATACCAGGGTATAGAGGGCTACACCTTC. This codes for CASSSYQGIEGYTF.